Each of the 23 T cell receptor beta chains below was sequenced from the same sample in a study of Ad26.COV2.S vaccination and SARS-CoV-2 variants. The protocol was immunoSEQ multiplex PCR, while the TCRdb copy is restricted to in-frame clones and leaves out a portion. The data show about 350,000 clones, 87% seen once. Treatment denoted: approximately 18 received Ad26.COV2.S at low or high dose, single or two shots; 5 received placebo; per-sample allocation not given. Collection of the samples took place on day 63 after the first injection of vaccine or placebo. Sequencing was performed on peripheral blood, taken in a trial of Ad26.COV2.S vaccine versus placebo. The receptors derive from a person aged 18-65 years who received the Ad26.COV2.S COVID-19 vaccine or a placebo.

The chain carries TRBV3-1 (or the pseudogene TRBV3-2) and TRBJ2-1, with TRBD2 matching over 13 bases. The CDR3 consists of 15 residues. J was trimmed by 10 bases and V by 3 bases; bases with no gene match: 6. Germline loops: CDR1 LGHDT, CDR2 YNNKEL (reference sequence). Written as DNA, the CDR3 is TGTGCCAGCAGCCAGACTAGCGGGGGGCCCGGGGAGCAGTTCTTC. Translating gives CASSQTSGGPGEQFF.

The chain is built from TRBV7-8 and TRBJ1-1; D not resolved. The CDR3 runs to 14 residues. Germline CDR1 reads SGHVS; CDR2 reads FQNEAQ. V was shortened by 1 base and J by 3 bases, with 9 bases between the two germline ends. CDR3 DNA: TGTGCCAGCAGCTTAGGGGAGGGATACACTGAAGCTTTCTTT. Protein: CASSLGEGYTEAFF.

The chain combines TRBV5-6 with TRBJ1-1; D call uncertain. Germline values: CDR1 SGHDT, CDR2 YYEEEE. This CDR3 has 11 amino acids. The V gene lost 4 bases and the J gene lost 7 bases, with 8 bases spanning the gap. In nucleotides, the CDR3 is TGTGCCAGCAGCACGGACCTTGAAGCTTTCTTT. It specifies CASSTDLEAFF.

This clone was seen more than once but under ten times. This chain links TRBV13 with TRBJ1-1, with 7 bases that match TRBD1. CDR3 length: 14 residues. The J segment lost 7 bases and the V segment lost 5 bases, leaving 10 bases of the junction unmatched. Germline V gives CDR1 PRHDT, CDR2 FYEKMQ (reference sequence). The CDR3 spells CASSRTGSRGEAFF. The CDR3 DNA reads as TGTGCCAGCAGCCGGACAGGTTCAAGGGGTGAAGCTTTCTTT.

This chain joins TRBV24-1 and TRBJ2-1; 7 bases agree with TRBD1. J gave up 3 bases and V 1 base, and 8 bases lay outside the gene matches. Per the germline V gene, CDR1 is KGHDR and CDR2 is SFDVKD. The length of the CDR3 is 17 residues. Here the CDR3 DNA reads TGTGCCACCAGTGATTTTGGGACAGCAACCTACTACAATGAGCAGTTCTTC. The encoded protein is CATSDFGTATYYNEQFF.

The rearrangement uses TRBV12-3 or TRBV12-4 and TRBJ1-5; D is possibly TRBD1 (5 bases). The CDR3 runs 12 residues. The V end lost 6 bases, the J end lost 7 bases, and 10 bases lay between the germline ends. The CDR3 DNA reads TGTGCCAGCAGAAGCGGGGCCCAGCCCCAGCATTTT. It specifies CASRSGAQPQHF.

This chain uses TRBV11-2 with TRBJ1-1; D gene uncertain. The CDR3 has 15 amino acids. CDR1 is SGHAT, CDR2 FQNNGV, per germline. The germline V and J ends were trimmed by 2 bases and 4 bases, with 14 bases remaining between them. This CDR3 is CASSLSGEVGTEAFF. CDR3 nucleotide sequence: TGTGCCAGCAGCTTATCTGGGGAGGTGGGCACTGAAGCTTTCTTT.

V gene TRBV7-3 combines with J gene TRBJ2-1, with D possibly matching TRBD1 (5 bases). The CDR3 runs 15 residues. The V and J ends lost 1 base and 1 base respectively, with 8 bases between them. CDR1 is SGHTA, CDR2 FQGTGA, per germline. The CDR3 nucleotides read TGTGCCAGCAGCTTAATGCAGGGTTCCTACAATGAGCAGTTCTTC. It yields the protein CASSLMQGSYNEQFF.

The genes are TRBV3-1 (or the pseudogene TRBV3-2) and TRBJ2-7, with D perhaps assigned TRBD1 or TRBD2 (5 bases each). V was trimmed by 1 base and J by 0 bases, leaving 7 bases between them. This CDR3 has 14 residues. From germline, CDR1 is LGHDT and CDR2 YNNKEL (reference sequence). CDR3 residues: CASSQAGTSYEQYF. The CDR3 bases are TGTGCCAGCAGCCAAGCAGGGACCTCCTACGAGCAGTACTTC.

The gene calls are TRBV7-9 and TRBJ1-2, with D unresolved. Trimming pared 1 base from V and 4 bases from J, leaving 10 bases between. The CDR3 runs 14 residues. Germline V gives CDR1 SEHNR, CDR2 FQNEAQ (reference sequence). This CDR3 is CASSLESGSYGYTF. The DNA for the CDR3 is TGTGCCAGCAGCTTAGAGTCAGGCAGCTATGGCTACACCTTC. Drawing the rest from reference TRBV7-9 and TRBJ1-2, the complete variable domain is DTGVSQNPRHKITKRGQNVTFRCDPISEHNRLYWYRQTLGQGPEFLTYFQNEAQLEKSRLLSDRFSAERPKGSFSTLEIQRTEQGDSAMYLCASSLESGSYGYTFGSGTRLTVV.

The genes are TRBV19 and TRBJ2-1; 8 nucleotides line up with TRBD1. The CDR3 length is 14 residues. Per germline, CDR1 LNHDA and CDR2 SQIVND (reference sequence). V trimming: 2 bases; J trimming: 8 bases; junction bases outside the gene matches: 5. The CDR3 coding sequence is TGTGCCAGTAGTATAACAGGGGGATTAGATGAGCAGTTCTTC. This gives the protein CASSITGGLDEQFF.

Worth noting for this clone: This specimen includes other DNA sequences encoding the same CDR3. V is TRBV27 and J is TRBJ1-1; no definite D call. With 2 bases removed from V and 1 base from J, the gap between germline ends came to 5 bases. CDR3 length: 13 amino acids. Germline-derived CDR1 and CDR2 are MNHEY and SMNVEV (reference sequence). The CDR3 nucleotides are TGTGCCAGCAGTTTAGCCGGGAACACTGAAGCTTTCTTT. It codes for CASSLAGNTEAFF.

V and J are TRBV14 and TRBJ1-4; 9 bases line up with TRBD1. Germline assignment: CDR1 SGHDN and CDR2 FVKESK. The V and J ends lost 4 bases and 5 bases, in that order; junction bases with no gene match: 8. This CDR3 is 16 amino acids long. As DNA, the CDR3 is TGTGCCAGCAGCCCTCCCTCCGGGACAGGGAATGAAAAACTGTTTTTT. As protein: CASSPPSGTGNEKLFF.

This chain joins TRBV23-1 and TRBJ2-3; 10 nucleotides align to TRBD1. TRBV23-1 belongs to the ORF category, with a function that is uncertain. This CDR3 is built from 17 residues. V lost 4 bases and J lost 1; bases outside the gene matches: 8. This chain's CDR3 is CASSRRQGASRTDTQYF. The CDR3 DNA follows: TGCGCCAGCAGTCGAAGACAGGGGGCCTCTCGCACAGATACGCAGTATTTT.

The V call is TRBV12-3 or TRBV12-4, the J call TRBJ1-1; unclear D gene. V was pared by 7 bases and J by 3 bases, with 9 bases between. The CDR3 covers 12 residues. CDR3 amino acids: CASTLAYTEAFF. The CDR3 DNA sequence: TGTGCCAGCACCCTTGCGTACACTGAAGCTTTCTTT.

The chain has TRBV6-6 and TRBJ2-1; D is unclear. Germline V gene lookup returns CDR1 MNHNY and CDR2 SVGAGI (reference sequence). The CDR3 loop spans 16 amino acids. The ends were cut back, 1 base at V and 0 bases at J, with 10 bases in the middle. The CDR3 DNA is TGTGCCAGCAGTTACTTGGCCGTCTCCTCCTACAATGAGCAGTTCTTC. Its translation is CASSYLAVSSYNEQFF.

The V call is TRBV11-1, the J call TRBJ2-1; no firm D call. The CDR3 is 15 amino acids. Per the germline V gene, CDR1 is SGHAT and CDR2 is FQDESV (reference sequence). The V and J ends lost 1 base and 0 bases respectively, with 7 bases between them. CDR3 region: CASSLDYYSYNEQFF. The CDR3 DNA follows: TGTGCCAGCAGCTTAGACTATTACTCCTACAATGAGCAGTTCTTC.

This chain uses TRBV6-5 with TRBJ1-3; tentatively, D is TRBD1 (5 bases). The length of the CDR3 is 15 residues. V was cut by 0 bases and J by 0 bases, with 6 bases left in between. Germline lookup yields CDR1 MNHEY and CDR2 SVGAGI. Here the CDR3 DNA reads TGTGCCAGCAGTTACTCGACAGACTCTGGAAACACCATATATTTT. Protein product: CASSYSTDSGNTIYF.

This chain links TRBV18 with TRBJ1-5, with D tentatively TRBD1 (6 bases). V lost 2 bases to trimming and J lost 1 base, with 9 bases between them. The CDR3 has 15 residues. The germline gives CDR1 KGHSH, CDR2 LQKENI. This chain's CDR3 is CASSPGTLSNQPQHF. CDR3 DNA sequence: TGTGCCAGCTCACCAGGGACACTAAGCAATCAGCCCCAGCATTTT.

The gene calls are TRBV7-9 and TRBJ2-5; 8 bases map to TRBD2. The CDR3 covers 11 residues. Germline CDR1 is SEHNR and CDR2 is FQNEAQ (reference sequence). The V segment lost 11 bases and the J segment 5 bases; nucleotides outside the gene matches: 4. CDR3 coding DNA: TGTGCCCTGGCGGGAGGTGAGACCCAGTACTTC. Translating gives CALAGGETQYF. The whole variable domain, filled in from reference TRBV7-9 and TRBJ2-5, reads DTGVSQNPRHKITKRGQNVTFRCDPISEHNRLYWYRQTLGQGPEFLTYFQNEAQLEKSRLLSDRFSAERPKGSFSTLEIQRTEQGDSAMYLCALAGGETQYFGPGTRLLVL.

The chain is built from TRBV19 and TRBJ1-5, with D possibly being TRBD1 (5 bases). Trimming shortened V by 4 bases and J by 6 bases, and 19 bases separated the two germline ends. This CDR3 region has 16 residues. The germline gives CDR1 LNHDA, CDR2 SQIVND (reference sequence). The CDR3 sequence: CASSTTSRGTGQPQHF. The DNA for the CDR3 is TGTGCCAGTAGTACAACGAGTAGGGGAACGGGTCAGCCCCAGCATTTT.

This chain joins TRBV5-1 and TRBJ1-2; D is perhaps TRBD1 (6 bases). CDR1 and CDR2 from the germline V gene are SGHRS and YFSETQ. This CDR3 has 15 residues. Trimming took off 4 bases at V and 4 bases at J, with 17 bases between the two ends. CDR3 DNA sequence: TGCGCCAGCAGCATTACGGGACATGAGGGCTATGGCTACACCTTC. This codes for CASSITGHEGYGYTF.

This chain joins TRBV5-1 and TRBJ2-5, with TRBD1 as a possible D gene (5 bases). V shed 4 bases and J shed 1 base, with 8 bases lying between them. The germline V gene encodes CDR1 SGHRS and CDR2 YFSETQ. This CDR3 comprises 13 residues. CDR3 region: CASSKGPQETQYF. In nucleotides, the CDR3 is TGCGCCAGCAGCAAGGGGCCCCAAGAGACCCAGTACTTC.